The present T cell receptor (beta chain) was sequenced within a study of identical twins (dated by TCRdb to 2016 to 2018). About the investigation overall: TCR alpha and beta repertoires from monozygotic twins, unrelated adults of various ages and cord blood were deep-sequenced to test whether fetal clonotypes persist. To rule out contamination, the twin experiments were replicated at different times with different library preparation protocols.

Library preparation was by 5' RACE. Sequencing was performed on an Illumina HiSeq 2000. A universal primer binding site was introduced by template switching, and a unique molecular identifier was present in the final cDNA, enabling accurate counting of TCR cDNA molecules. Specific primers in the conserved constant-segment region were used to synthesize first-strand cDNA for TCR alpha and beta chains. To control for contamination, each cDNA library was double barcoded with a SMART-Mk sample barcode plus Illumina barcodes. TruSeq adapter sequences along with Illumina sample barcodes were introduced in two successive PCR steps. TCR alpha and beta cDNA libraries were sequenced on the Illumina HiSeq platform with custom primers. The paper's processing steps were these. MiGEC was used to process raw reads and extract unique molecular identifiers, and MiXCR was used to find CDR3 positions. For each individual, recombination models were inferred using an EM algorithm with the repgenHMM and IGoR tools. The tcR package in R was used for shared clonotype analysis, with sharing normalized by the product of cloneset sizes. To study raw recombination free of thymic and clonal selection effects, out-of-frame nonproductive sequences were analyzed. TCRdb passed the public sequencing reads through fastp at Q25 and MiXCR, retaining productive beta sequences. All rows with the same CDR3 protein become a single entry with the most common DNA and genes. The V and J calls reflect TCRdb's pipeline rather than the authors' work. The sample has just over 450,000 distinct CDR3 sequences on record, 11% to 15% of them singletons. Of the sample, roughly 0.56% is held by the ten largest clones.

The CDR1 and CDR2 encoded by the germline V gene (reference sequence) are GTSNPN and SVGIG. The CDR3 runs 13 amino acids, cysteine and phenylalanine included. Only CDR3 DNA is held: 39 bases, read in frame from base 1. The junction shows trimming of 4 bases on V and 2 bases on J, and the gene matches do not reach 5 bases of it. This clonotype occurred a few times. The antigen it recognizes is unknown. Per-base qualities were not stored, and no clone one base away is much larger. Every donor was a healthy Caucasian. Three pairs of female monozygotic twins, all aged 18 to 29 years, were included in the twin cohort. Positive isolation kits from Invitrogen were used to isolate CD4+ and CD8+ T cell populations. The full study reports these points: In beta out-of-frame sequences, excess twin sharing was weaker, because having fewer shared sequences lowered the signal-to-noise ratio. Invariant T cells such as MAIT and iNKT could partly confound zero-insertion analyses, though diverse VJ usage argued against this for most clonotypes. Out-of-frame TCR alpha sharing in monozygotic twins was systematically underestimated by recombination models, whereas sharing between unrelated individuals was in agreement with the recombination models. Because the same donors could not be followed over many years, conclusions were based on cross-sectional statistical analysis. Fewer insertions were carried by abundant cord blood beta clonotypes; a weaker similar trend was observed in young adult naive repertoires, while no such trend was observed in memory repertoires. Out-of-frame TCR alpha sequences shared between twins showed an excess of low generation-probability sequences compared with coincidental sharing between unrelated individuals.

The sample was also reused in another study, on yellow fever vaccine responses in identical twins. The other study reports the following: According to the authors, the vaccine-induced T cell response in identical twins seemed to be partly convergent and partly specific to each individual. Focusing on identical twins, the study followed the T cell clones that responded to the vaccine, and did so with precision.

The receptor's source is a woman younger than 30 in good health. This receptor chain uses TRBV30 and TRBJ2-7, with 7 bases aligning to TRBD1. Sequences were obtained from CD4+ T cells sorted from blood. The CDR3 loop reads CAWTGQVAYEQYF. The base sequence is TGTGCCTGGACTGGACAGGTCGCCTACGAGCAGTACTTC. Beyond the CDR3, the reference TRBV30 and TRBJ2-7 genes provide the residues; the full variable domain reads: SQTIHQWPATLVQPVGSPLSLECTVEGTSNPNLYWYRQAAGRGLQLLFYSVGIGQISSEVPQNLSASRPQDRQFILSSKKLLLSDSGFYLCAWTGQVAYEQYFGPGTRLTVT.